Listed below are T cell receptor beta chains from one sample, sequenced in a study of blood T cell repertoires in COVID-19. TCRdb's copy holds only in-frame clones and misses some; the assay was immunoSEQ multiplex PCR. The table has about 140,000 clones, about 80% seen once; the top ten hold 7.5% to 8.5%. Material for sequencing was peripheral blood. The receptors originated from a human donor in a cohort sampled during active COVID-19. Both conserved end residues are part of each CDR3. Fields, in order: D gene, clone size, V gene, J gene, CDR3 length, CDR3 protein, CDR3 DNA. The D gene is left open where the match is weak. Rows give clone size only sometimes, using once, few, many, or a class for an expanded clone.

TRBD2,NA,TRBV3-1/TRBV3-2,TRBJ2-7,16,CASSQGGLAGVGEQYF,TGTGCCAGCAGCCAAGGTGGGCTAGCGGGGGTCGGCGAGCAGTACTTC
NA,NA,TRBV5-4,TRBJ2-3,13,CASSFSGGDTQYF,TGTGCCAGCAGCTTTTCTGGGGGGGATACGCAGTATTTT
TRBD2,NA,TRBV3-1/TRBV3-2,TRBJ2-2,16,CASSQGDSGEVGELFF,TGTGCCAGCAGCCAAGGGGATAGCGGGGAGGTCGGGGAGCTGTTTTTT
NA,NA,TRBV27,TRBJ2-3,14,CASSLDLLTDTQYF,TGTGCCAGCAGTCTGGACTTACTCACAGATACGCAGTATTTT
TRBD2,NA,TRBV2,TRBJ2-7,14,CASSASGGAGEQYF,TGTGCCAGCAGTGCTAGCGGGGGGGCTGGCGAGCAGTACTTC
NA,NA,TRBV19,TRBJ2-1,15,CASSIGGVPYNEQFF,TGTGCCAGTAGTATAGGCGGGGTACCCTACAATGAGCAGTTCTTC
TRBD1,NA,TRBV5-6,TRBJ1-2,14,CASSLGQGARGYTF,TGTGCCAGCAGCCTCGGACAGGGGGCTCGTGGCTACACCTTC
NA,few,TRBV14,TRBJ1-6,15,CASSPESRGNSPLHF,TGTGCCAGCAGCCCGGAAAGCAGGGGTAATTCACCCCTCCACTTT
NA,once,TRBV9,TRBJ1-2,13,CASSAGVPGGYTF,TGTGCCAGCAGCGCCGGGGTCCCGGGGGGCTACACCTTC
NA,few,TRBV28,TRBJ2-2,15,CASSRTEPDTGELFF,TGTGCCAGCAGTAGGACAGAGCCTGACACCGGGGAGCTGTTTTTT
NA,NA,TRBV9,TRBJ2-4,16,CASSPGGGAPKNIQYF,TGTGCCAGCAGCCCAGGAGGGGGGGCCCCCAAAAACATTCAGTACTTC
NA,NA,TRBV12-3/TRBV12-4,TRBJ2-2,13,CASRRTDTGELFF,TGTGCCAGCAGGCGGACAGACACCGGGGAGCTGTTTTTT